Listed below are T cell receptor beta chains from one sample, sequenced in a study of blood T cell repertoires in COVID-19. Here immunoSEQ multiplex PCR was the method, and the copy in TCRdb shows in-frame clones only, minus some. This sample yields around 60,000 clones, of which 75% to 95% are seen a single time; approximately 10% belongs to the top ten. Sequenced: peripheral blood. These receptors originate from a woman older than 75 with active COVID-19. The CDR3 runs from the conserved cysteine through the conserved F or W.

>TRBJ2-3|TRBV6-2/TRBV6-3
CASSQRDTSTDTQYF
>TRBJ2-3|TRBV24-1
CATSDPGSLDTQYF
>TRBJ2-5|TRBV12-5
CASAGTEETQYF
>TRBJ2-1|TRBV3-1/TRBV3-2
CASSQSSGPNEQFF
>TRBJ2-3|TRBV19
CASGGDRGFTDTQYF
>TRBJ1-3|TRBV3-1/TRBV3-2
CASSQVPSAGNTIYF
>TRBJ2-1|TRBV7-2
CASSSTASGSRPNEQFF
>TRBJ2-5|TRBV3-1/TRBV3-2
CASSQDKREGAETQYF
>TRBJ2-5|TRBV5-8
CASSLGSRQETQYF
>TRBJ1-2|TRBV30
CAWRVAAANGYTF
>TRBJ2-2|TRBV19
CASEAVTGELFF
>TRBJ1-4|TRBV6-1
CASSERPRGRLIGEKLFF
>TRBJ2-2|TRBV9
CASSDRVRTGELFF
>TRBJ1-4|TRBV5-8
CASSPRRSTANEKLFF
>TRBJ2-1|TRBV27
CASSTLSSTAYNEQFF
>TRBJ2-4|TRBV11-2
CASSQLAGTHIQYF
>TRBJ2-5|TRBV19
CASSIGRRGQETQYF
>TRBJ2-5|TRBV3-1/TRBV3-2
CASSTRRDQETQYF
>TRBJ2-2|TRBV5-4
CASSSYRGNTGELFF
>TRBJ2-7|TRBV6-5
CASSPTGSTYEQYF
>TRBJ1-3|TRBV3-1/TRBV3-2
CASSQARGYGNTIYF
>TRBJ1-5|TRBV7-2
CASSSTARDQPQHF
>TRBJ2-3|TRBV5-1
CASSIRPGTEGTDTQYF
>TRBJ2-4|TRBV19
CASSLPGKRAKNIQYF
>TRBJ2-5|TRBV7-9
CASSFDPSGEETQYF
>TRBJ2-7|TRBV7-2
CASSFGLAGGGQYF
>TRBJ1-1|TRBV29-1
CSVLGTVEGNTEAFF
>TRBJ2-7|TRBV28
CASSLRRTSGTYEQYF
>TRBJ1-6|TRBV7-9
CASSSGQGSPLHF
>TRBJ2-3|TRBV7-9
CASSFSTGDTQYF
>TRBJ2-1|TRBV27
CASSSHYQEQFF
>TRBJ1-6|TRBV19
CASSVQVISPLHF
>TRBJ2-2|TRBV5-6
CASSRRASGSRRTGELFF
>TRBJ1-2|TRBV6-5
CASRGGAGGGYTF
>TRBJ2-7|TRBV11-1
CASSSGLAGGGYEQYF
>TRBJ2-7|TRBV6-2/TRBV6-3
CASSYSLAGGTYEQYF
>TRBJ2-3|TRBV7-2
CASSSGWRGGTDTQYF
>TRBJ2-7|TRBV29-1
CSALPSHGGSYEQYF
>TRBJ2-5|TRBV5-4
CASSPLGGGALETQYF
>TRBJ1-4|TRBV18
CASSLRQGATNEKLFF
>TRBJ2-4|TRBV2
CASSEVGTWTSGIKNIQYF
>TRBJ1-2|TRBV28
CASSRGSENYGYTF
>TRBJ2-5|TRBV27
CASSLSPQETQYF
>TRBJ1-2|TRBV20-1
CSAIYNYGYTF
>TRBJ2-2|TRBV5-1
CASSLGLAGVVTGELFF
>TRBJ1-4|TRBV18
CASSTLGQDRDEKLFF
>TRBJ2-2|TRBV30
CAWGRQFANTGELFF
>TRBJ1-1|TRBV4-2
CASSQDQDTEAFF
>TRBJ2-1|TRBV5-1
CASSPGQGTHLFVEQFF
>TRBJ2-5|TRBV5-1
CASSSDAGRQETQYF
>TRBJ1-4|TRBV7-9
CASSRPLGNEKLFF
>TRBJ2-3|TRBV5-1
CASSPRLAHTDTQYF
>TRBJ2-7|TRBV2
CASSDQGTGISSSYEQYF
>TRBJ2-1|TRBV28
CASTFGLATTNEQFF
>TRBJ2-2|TRBV7-9
CARGAVTNTGELFF